What follows describes a single T cell receptor (beta chain). Its antigen is as yet unknown. ViraFEST assay sequencing came after antigen-specific CD4+ T cells were expanded with viral peptide pools. CD4+ T cells were isolated after around 9 days of culture. Vaccine recipients, nucleocapsid antibody negative, had no prior SARS-CoV-2 infection. In germline, CDR1 is KGHDR, CDR2 SFDVKD. The length of the CDR3 is 15 residues. Trimming left V 0 bases short and J 12 bases short, with 17 bases between. This record comes from a study of vaccination effects on CD4 cells after COVID-19. Produced via immunoSEQ multiplex PCR; TCRdb's table is partial and in-frame only. The sample carries tens of thousands of clones, more than 70% recorded once.

The receptor was isolated from a human donor who received a COVID-19 vaccine. The chain has TRBV24-1 and TRBJ2-1; D unclear. The sequencing here drew on CD4+ T cells from PBMCs cultured with HCoV-NL63 spike peptides, taken before COVID-19 vaccination. The CDR3 sequence: CATSDLGGSLRGQFF. In DNA, the CDR3 is TGTGCCACCAGTGATTTGGGTGGATCGCTTCGAGGGCAGTTCTTC.